This T cell receptor beta chain originates from a study of blood T cell repertoires in COVID-19. Study as a whole: Acute and convalescent COVID-19 samples came from the United States, Italy and Spain. T cells, B-cell-depleted T cells, or PBMCs supplied cDNA or gDNA.

In the original analysis: Quantification of nucleated cells was approximated via reference gene primer amplification. Sequencing used immunoSEQ multiplex PCR; TCRdb keeps in-frame clones, though not all of them. That table furnishes V, J and clone size, whereas the DNA furnished D and trimming. This table has approximately 45,000 clones, approximately 91% appearing once. Germline V CDR1 and CDR2: SQVTM, ANQGSEA. The CDR3 spans 12 residues. V dropped 4 bases and J dropped 7 bases, with 14 bases sitting between them. Sequenced input: peripheral blood. This clonotype was obtained from a human donor in a cohort sampled during active COVID-19. The chain uses TRBV29-1 and TRBJ2-7, with D perhaps TRBD2 (5 bases). The CDR3 protein is CSVGGSTREQYF. DNA of the CDR3: TGCAGCGTTGGCGGGTCCACCCGAGAGCAGTACTTC.